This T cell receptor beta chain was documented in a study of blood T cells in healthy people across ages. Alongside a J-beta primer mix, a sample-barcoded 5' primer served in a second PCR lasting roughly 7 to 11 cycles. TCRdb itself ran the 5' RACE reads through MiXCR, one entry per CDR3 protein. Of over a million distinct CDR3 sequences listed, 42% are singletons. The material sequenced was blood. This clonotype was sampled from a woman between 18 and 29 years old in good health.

The DNA of the CDR3 is TGTGCCAGCAGTCCGTCCCCCGGTCAGGGGGCACACTATGGCTACACCTTC. Its protein product is CASSPSPGQGAHYGYTF. The chain has TRBV12-3 or TRBV12-4 and TRBJ1-2; 8 bases line up with TRBD1. This CDR3 region has 17 residues. J was trimmed by 3 bases and V by 5 bases; bases with no gene match: 14.